This TCR beta chain was identified in a study of vaccination and CD4 T cells after COVID-19. Study context: Six men and four women formed the convalescents, two being Hispanic.

Note on this clonotype: The antigen is unknown.

The CDR3 covers 16 residues. V lost 4 bases, J lost 2 bases, and 18 bases lay in between. CDR1 and CDR2 from the germline V gene are KGHSY and FQNENV. The sample's treatment: approximately nine-day PBMC culture with coronavirus spike peptide pools or control peptides (ViraFEST assay). PCR tests turned positive between March and December 2020, before US Alpha, Beta and Delta variants. With approximately 9.9 ug/ml peptide pools and approximately 10 IU/ml IL-2, PBMCs were cultured at some 2 million per well. The Oncomine TCR Beta short-read assay was applied to DNA of cultured CD4+ T cells. TCRdb reprocessed the PCR reads via MiXCR and lists one record per CDR3 protein. The sample includes some 20,000 distinct CDR3 sequences, roughly a quarter of them seen just once.

The sequencing input was cultured CD4+ T cells from blood. The clonotype originates from a human donor with COVID-19. The gene calls are TRBV16 and TRBJ2-7; maybe TRBD2 (6 bases). The CDR3 loop is CASSPASVGGAYEQYF. CDR3 DNA: TGTGCCAGCAGCCCCGCGAGCGTCGGGGGAGCCTACGAGCAGTACTTC.